This TCR beta chain is from a study of blood T cell repertoires in COVID-19. Study as a whole: PBMCs, B-cell-depleted T cells, or T cells provided the cDNA or gDNA that made up the material.

Data came from immunoSEQ multiplex PCR; TCRdb stores just in-frame clones and leaves some out. The table has approximately 220,000 clones, over 80% seen once. Germline CDR1 and CDR2: LNHDA and SQIVND (reference sequence). V lost 0 bases to trimming and J lost 8 bases; unmatched junction nucleotides: 14. The CDR3 runs to 17 residues. Recovered status in Cohort 3 required two negative PCRs, clearance, or symptom resolution. This chain links TRBV19 with TRBJ1-2, with 8 bases aligning to TRBD1. Sequenced material: PBMCs or T cells enriched from blood (not recorded which). The TCR sequence derives from a woman aged 40 to 50 who had recovered from COVID-19. The chain's CDR3 is CASSIDSGQGNGEGYTF. In DNA form, the CDR3 reads TGTGCCAGTAGTATAGATAGCGGACAGGGAAACGGAGAAGGCTACACCTTC. The whole variable domain, filled in from reference TRBV19 and TRBJ1-2, reads DGGITQSPKYLFRKEGQNVTLSCEQNLNHDAMYWYRQDPGQGLRLIYYSQIVNDFQKGDIAEGYSVSREKKESFPLTVTSAQKNPTAFYLCASSIDSGQGNGEGYTFGSGTRLTVV.